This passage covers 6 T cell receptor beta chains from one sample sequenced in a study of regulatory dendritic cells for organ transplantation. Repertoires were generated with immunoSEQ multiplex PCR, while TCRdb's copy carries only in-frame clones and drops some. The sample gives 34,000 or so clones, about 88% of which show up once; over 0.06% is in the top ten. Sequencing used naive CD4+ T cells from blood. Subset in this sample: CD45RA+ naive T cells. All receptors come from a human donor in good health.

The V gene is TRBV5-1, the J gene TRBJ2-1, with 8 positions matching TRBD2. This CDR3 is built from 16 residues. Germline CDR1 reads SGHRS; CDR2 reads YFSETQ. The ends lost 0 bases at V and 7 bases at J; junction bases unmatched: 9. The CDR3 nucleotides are TGCGCCAGCAGCTTGGTGGCGGGAGGCACTGGGAATGAGCAGTTCTTC. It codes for CASSLVAGGTGNEQFF.

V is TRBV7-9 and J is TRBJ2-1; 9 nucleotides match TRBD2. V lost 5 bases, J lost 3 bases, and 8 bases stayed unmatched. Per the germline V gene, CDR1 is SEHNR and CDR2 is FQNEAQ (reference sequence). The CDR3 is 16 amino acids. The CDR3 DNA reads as TGTGCCAGCAGCCGACAAAGCGGGGGGATCTACAATGAGCAGTTCTTC. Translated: CASSRQSGGIYNEQFF.

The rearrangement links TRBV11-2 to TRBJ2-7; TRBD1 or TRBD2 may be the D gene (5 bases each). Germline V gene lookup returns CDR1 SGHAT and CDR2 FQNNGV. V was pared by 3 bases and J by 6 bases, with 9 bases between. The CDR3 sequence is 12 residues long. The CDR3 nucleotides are TGTGCCAGCAGCTTTCAGGGAGTCGAGCAGTACTTC. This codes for CASSFQGVEQYF. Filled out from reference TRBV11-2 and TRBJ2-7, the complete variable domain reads EAGVAQSPRYKIIEKRQSVAFWCNPISGHATLYWYQQILGQGPKLLIQFQNNGVVDDSQLPKDRFSAERLKGVDSTLKIQPAKLEDSAVYLCASSFQGVEQYFGPGTRLTVT.

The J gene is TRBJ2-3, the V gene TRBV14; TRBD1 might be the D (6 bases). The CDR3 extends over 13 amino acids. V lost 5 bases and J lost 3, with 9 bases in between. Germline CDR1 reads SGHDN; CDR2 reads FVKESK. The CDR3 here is CASSRQVTDTQYF. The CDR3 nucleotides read TGTGCCAGCAGCAGACAGGTAACAGATACGCAGTATTTT.

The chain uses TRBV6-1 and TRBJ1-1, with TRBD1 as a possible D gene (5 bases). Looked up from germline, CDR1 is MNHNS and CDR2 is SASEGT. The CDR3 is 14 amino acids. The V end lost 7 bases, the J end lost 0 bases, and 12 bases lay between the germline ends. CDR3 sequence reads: CASNRGIMNTEAFF. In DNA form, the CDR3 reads TGTGCCAGCAATCGGGGGATAATGAACACTGAAGCTTTCTTT.

The CDR3 sequence: CASSAWDSRNTEAFF. CDR3 coding DNA: TGTGCCAGCAGTGCCTGGGACAGCCGGAACACTGAAGCTTTCTTT. V gene TRBV6-6 combines with J gene TRBJ1-1, with 7 nucleotides matching TRBD1. CDR1 is MNHNY, CDR2 SVGAGI, per germline (reference sequence). The trim removed 5 bases at V and 1 base at J, leaving 7 bases unmatched. This CDR3 has 15 residues.